Shown below are 21 T cell receptor beta chains from a single sample sequenced in a study of long-term antiretroviral therapy in people with HIV (dated by TCRdb to the early 2020s). The immunoSEQ hsTCRB v3.0 assay was used at survey level resolution to sequence the TRB variable region. The table comes from immuneACCESS by way of TCRdb, which keeps in-frame sequences with V and J called. Part of the clones is missing from these tables; in studies checked, under half for an unresolved V gene and the rest for unknown reasons. This sample holds tens of thousands of clones; roughly four fifths were observed only once. Approximately 14% of the sample comes from the top ten. The material was unsorted PBMCs, obtained 0.3 years after starting antiretroviral therapy. Source of these receptors: a man aged 18 to 29 with HIV.

The chain has TRBV19 and TRBJ2-3; D not resolved. Per the germline V gene, CDR1 is LNHDA and CDR2 is SQIVND (reference sequence). The ends were cut back, 3 bases at V and 7 bases at J, with 11 bases in the middle. There are 13 residues in the CDR3. Here the CDR3 DNA reads TGTGCCAGTAGTATTGGCGATTCAAATACGCAGTATTTT. This gives the protein CASSIGDSNTQYF. Combining the CDR3 with reference TRBV19 and TRBJ2-3 gives the whole variable domain DGGITQSPKYLFRKEGQNVTLSCEQNLNHDAMYWYRQDPGQGLRLIYYSQIVNDFQKGDIAEGYSVSREKKESFPLTVTSAQKNPTAFYLCASSIGDSNTQYFGPGTRLTVL.

V usage is TRBV5-3 and J usage is TRBJ1-5, with a weak D call TRBD1 (6 bases). TRBV5-3 qualifies as an ORF whose function is uncertain. Trimming stripped 6 bases from V and 7 bases from J, with 20 bases between. The CDR3 consists of 15 residues. The CDR3 region is CARTAPWGQVQPQHF. The CDR3 nucleotides read TGTGCCAGAACCGCCCCGTGGGGGCAGGTCCAGCCCCAGCATTTT.

The CDR3 DNA follows: TGTGCCAGTAGTATAGATAGGTCACTGTACAATGAGCAGTTCTTC. Amino acids: CASSIDRSLYNEQFF. The chain uses TRBV19 and TRBJ2-1; D gene unclear. Trimming removed 0 bases at V and 4 bases at J, with 10 bases between. The CDR3 totals 15 residues. Germline CDR1 LNHDA, CDR2 SQIVND (reference sequence).

This CDR3 is CASSVDQGAGGYTF. The CDR3 DNA is TGTGCCAGCAGCGTAGATCAGGGGGCAGGTGGCTACACCTTC. The chain combines TRBV9 with TRBJ1-2, with 8 nucleotides matching TRBD1. The V gene end was trimmed by 0 bases and the J gene end by 7 bases; junction bases not matched to a gene: 5. Germline V CDR1 and CDR2: SGDLS, YYNGEE. The CDR3 consists of 14 residues. The whole variable domain, remainder taken from reference TRBV9 and TRBJ1-2, is DSGVTQTPKHLITATGQRVTLRCSPRSGDLSVYWYQQSLDQGLQFLIQYYNGEERAKGNILERFSAQQFPDLHSELNLSSLELGDSALYFCASSVDQGAGGYTFGSGTRLTVV.

This clone has a handful of counts. This chain connects TRBV30 to TRBJ2-2, with D maybe TRBD1 (7 bases). CDR1 GTSNPN and CDR2 SVGIG come from the germline V gene (reference sequence). Trimming removed 2 bases from V and 4 bases from J, with 23 bases in between. The CDR3 contains 18 residues. The CDR3 DNA follows: TGTGCCTGGAGTCCAAGGCAACCGGGGACAGCGGGCACCGGGGAGCTGTTTTTT. Its translation: CAWSPRQPGTAGTGELFF.

The chain employs TRBV29-1 and TRBJ1-2; D possibly corresponds to TRBD1 (5 bases). Germline CDR1 is SQVTM and CDR2 is ANQGSEA. V shed 6 bases and J shed 6 bases, with 14 bases lying between them. This CDR3 has 12 amino acids. The CDR3 nucleotides are TGCAGCGTCCCGGGGGGTGCCCATGGCTACACCTTC. Translating gives CSVPGGAHGYTF. Supplemented by reference TRBV29-1 and TRBJ1-2, the full variable domain reads SAVISQKPSRDICQRGTSLTIQCQVDSQVTMMFWYRQQPGQSLTLIATANQGSEATYESGFVIDKFPISRPNLTFSTLTVSNMSPEDSSIYLCSVPGGAHGYTFGSGTRLTVV.

The sample holds one count of this clone. The genes are TRBV27 and TRBJ1-6; no reliable D call. Germline lookup yields CDR1 MNHEY and CDR2 SMNVEV (reference sequence). V dropped 8 bases and J dropped 7 bases, with 9 bases sitting between them. This CDR3 region has 12 residues. CDR3 DNA: TGTGCCAGCTCGGGGAGGAATTCACCCCTCCACTTT. Encoded protein: CASSGRNSPLHF.

This sequence joins TRBV19 and TRBJ2-6; D gene ambiguous. V dropped 7 bases and J dropped 0 bases, with 16 bases sitting between them. The CDR3 loop spans 17 amino acids. Germline V gene lookup returns CDR1 LNHDA and CDR2 SQIVND (reference sequence). CDR3 bases: TGTGCCAGTATGATCGGGCAGTATTTCTCTGGGGCCAACGTCCTGACTTTC. Translated, it gives CASMIGQYFSGANVLTF. The full variable domain, completed using reference TRBV19 and TRBJ2-6, is DGGITQSPKYLFRKEGQNVTLSCEQNLNHDAMYWYRQDPGQGLRLIYYSQIVNDFQKGDIAEGYSVSREKKESFPLTVTSAQKNPTAFYLCASMIGQYFSGANVLTFGAGSRLTVL.

The rearrangement links TRBV29-1 to TRBJ1-3, with a tentative D call TRBD1 (6 bases). Germline assignment: CDR1 SQVTM and CDR2 ANQGSEA. The ends were cut back, 7 bases at V and 2 bases at J, with 12 bases in the middle. The CDR3 runs 13 residues. CDR3 residues: CSGSGGPGNTIYF. The CDR3, as DNA: TGCAGCGGCAGCGGGGGGCCTGGAAACACCATATATTTT.

The chain recombines TRBV4-1 with TRBJ2-7; TRBD1 matches at 7 bases. The CDR3 is 15 residues long. Looked up from germline, CDR1 is MGHRA and CDR2 is YSYEKL. The V gene end was trimmed by 3 bases and the J gene end by 2 bases; junction bases not matched to a gene: 7. CDR3 nucleotide sequence: TGCGCCAGCAGCCACGTCACGGGGACAGCCTACGAGCAGTACTTC. Its translation: CASSHVTGTAYEQYF.

The V call is TRBV12-2, the J call TRBJ2-3. TRBV12-2 is a pseudogene. The CDR3 consists of 13 residues. DNA of the CDR3: TGTGCCCCCTTGGGGGAGTCCCCAGATACGCAGTATTTT. Translated, it gives CAPLGESPDTQYF.

The rearrangement joins TRBV28 to TRBJ1-1; D unclear. Trimming took off 4 bases at V and 10 bases at J, with 10 bases between the two ends. The CDR3 spans 11 residues. Germline CDR1 and CDR2: MDHEN and SYDVKM. CDR3 amino acids: CASSWSGGAFF. CDR3 DNA sequence: TGTGCCAGCAGTTGGAGTGGAGGAGCTTTCTTT.

The chain employs TRBV10-3 and TRBJ2-5; the D is unclear. In germline, CDR1 is ENHRY, CDR2 SYGVKD. V lost 5 bases and J 5 bases, leaving 18 bases between the germline ends. The CDR3 loop spans 15 amino acids. As DNA, the CDR3 is TGTGCCATCAGTCTGGCAGGTTTGGTCGGTGAGACCCAGTACTTC. Residues: CAISLAGLVGETQYF.

This clone is labeled as medium-sized. The V gene is TRBV4-1, the J gene TRBJ2-3; 10 bases match TRBD2. CDR1 and CDR2 (germline): MGHRA, YSYEKL. The CDR3 is made up of 17 amino acids. V was pared by 1 base and J by 8 bases, with 12 bases of the junction left unmatched. In nucleotides, the CDR3 is TGCGCCAGCAGCCAAGGCGGGACTAGCGAGACGGGAGGTACGCAGTATTTT. Protein: CASSQGGTSETGGTQYF.

The chain recombines TRBV5-1 with TRBJ2-7; maybe TRBD2 (5 bases). V lost 0 bases and J lost 1, with 8 bases in between. The germline gives CDR1 SGHRS, CDR2 YFSETQ. There are 14 residues in the CDR3. The CDR3 region has the DNA TGCGCCAGCAGCTTGGTCGACTATTCCTACGAGCAGTACTTC. Its protein product is CASSLVDYSYEQYF. The full variable domain, in which reference TRBV5-1 and TRBJ2-7 provide the parts outside the CDR3, is KAGVTQTPRYLIKTRGQQVTLSCSPISGHRSVSWYQQTPGQGLQFLFEYFSETQRNKGNFPGRFSGRQFSNSRSEMNVSTLELGDSALYLCASSLVDYSYEQYFGPGTRLTVT.

The chain recombines TRBV19 with TRBJ1-2; D remains unclear. CDR1 and CDR2 (germline): LNHDA, SQIVND (reference sequence). This CDR3 has 13 amino acids. V shed 5 bases and J shed 7 bases, with 14 bases lying between them. The CDR3 protein is CASSASTGTGYTF. The CDR3 DNA reads as TGTGCCAGTAGTGCTTCGACGGGAACTGGCTACACCTTC.

Comment on this clone: A read error may account for a junction end that differs from germline. This chain uses TRBV5-4 with TRBJ2-1; 9 bases match TRBD2. The CDR3 loop spans 17 amino acids. Germline loops: CDR1 SGHNT, CDR2 YYREEE (reference sequence). The CDR3: CASSHDLAGRTYNEQFF. In nucleotides, the CDR3 is TGCGCCAGCAGCCACGATCTAGCGGGACGGACCTACAATGAGCAGTTCTTC. The full variable domain, its missing parts supplied by reference TRBV5-4 and TRBJ2-1, is ETGVTQSPTHLIKTRGQQVTLRCSSQSGHNTVSWYQQALGQGPQFIFQYYREEENGRGNFPPRFSGLQFPNYSSELNVNALELDDSALYLCASSHDLAGRTYNEQFFGPGTRLTVL.

The chain employs TRBV4-2 and TRBJ1-2, with D uncertain. The germline gives CDR1 LGHNA, CDR2 YNFKEQ. V was shortened by 5 bases and J by 7 bases, with 20 bases between the two germline ends. The CDR3 spans 15 residues. The CDR3 DNA reads as TGTGCCAGCAGCTTCTCCCCCGGGGATTCCGCTGGCTACACCTTC. It yields the protein CASSFSPGDSAGYTF.

In DNA form, the CDR3 reads TGTGCCAGCGGCCTACAGGGGAAACGAACAGATACGCAGTATTTT. Protein sequence: CASGLQGKRTDTQYF. This chain uses TRBV6-1 with TRBJ2-3; TRBD1 aligns across 7 bases. J gave up 3 bases and V 8 bases, and 11 bases lay outside the gene matches. This CDR3 is 15 amino acids long. The germline V gene encodes CDR1 MNHNS and CDR2 SASEGT.

This chain uses TRBV27 with TRBJ1-1, with no clear D. Germline V gene sequence: CDR1 MNHEY, CDR2 SMNVEV (reference sequence). The V gene lost 3 bases and the J gene lost 5 bases, with 16 bases spanning the gap. The CDR3 runs 15 residues. The CDR3 DNA follows: TGTGCCAGCAGTTTCGGGCGTTATGGCCAAACTGAAGCTTTCTTT. It yields the protein CASSFGRYGQTEAFF.

This clone was detected only a few times. The V call is TRBV19, the J call TRBJ2-6, with a tentative D call TRBD2 (5 bases). V was cut by 7 bases and J by 1 base, with 8 bases left in between. The CDR3 has 14 amino acids. The germline CDR1 and CDR2 sequences are LNHDA and SQIVND (reference sequence). The CDR3 sequence: CASIRRSGANVLTF. CDR3 DNA sequence: TGTGCCAGTATTCGGAGGTCTGGGGCCAACGTCCTGACTTTC.